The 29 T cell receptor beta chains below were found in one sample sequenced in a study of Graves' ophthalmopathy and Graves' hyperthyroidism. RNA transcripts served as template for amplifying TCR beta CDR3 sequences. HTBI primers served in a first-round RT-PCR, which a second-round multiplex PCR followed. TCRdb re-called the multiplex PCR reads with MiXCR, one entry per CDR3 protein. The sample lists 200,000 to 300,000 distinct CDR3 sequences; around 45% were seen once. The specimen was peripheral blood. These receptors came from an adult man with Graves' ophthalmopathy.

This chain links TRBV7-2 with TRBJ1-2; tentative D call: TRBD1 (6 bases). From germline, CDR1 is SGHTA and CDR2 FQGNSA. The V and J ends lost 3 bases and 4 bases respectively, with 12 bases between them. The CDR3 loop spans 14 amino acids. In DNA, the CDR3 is TGTGCCAGCAGCTTGTACAGGGTAGGCTATGGCTACACCTTC. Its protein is CASSLYRVGYGYTF.

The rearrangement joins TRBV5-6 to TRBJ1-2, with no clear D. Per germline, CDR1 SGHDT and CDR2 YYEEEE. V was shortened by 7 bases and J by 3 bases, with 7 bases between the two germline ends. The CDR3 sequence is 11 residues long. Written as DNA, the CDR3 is TGTGCCAGCCGGCGGGACTATGGCTACACCTTC. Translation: CASRRDYGYTF.

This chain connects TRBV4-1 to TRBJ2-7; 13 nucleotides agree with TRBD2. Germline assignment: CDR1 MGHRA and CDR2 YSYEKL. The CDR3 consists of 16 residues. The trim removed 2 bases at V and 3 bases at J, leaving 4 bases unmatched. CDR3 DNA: TGCGCCAGCAGCCAACCCCGGACTAGCGGGGGCTACGAGCAGTACTTC. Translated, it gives CASSQPRTSGGYEQYF.

DNA for the CDR3: TGTGCCAGCAGCCAAGATGGGGGTGGGCCGGGCAATCAGCCCCAGCATTTT. Translated, it gives CASSQDGGGPGNQPQHF. This chain connects TRBV4-2 to TRBJ1-5; TRBD1 might be the D (5 bases). Trimming took 0 bases from V and 2 from J, leaving 14 bases between them. There are 17 residues in the CDR3. From germline, CDR1 is LGHNA and CDR2 YNFKEQ.

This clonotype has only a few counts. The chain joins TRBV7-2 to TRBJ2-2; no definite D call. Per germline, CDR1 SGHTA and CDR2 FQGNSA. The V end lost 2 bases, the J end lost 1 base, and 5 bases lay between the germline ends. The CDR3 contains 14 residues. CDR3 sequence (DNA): TGTGCCAGCAGCTTATTTCTGAACACCGGGGAGCTGTTTTTT. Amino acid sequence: CASSLFLNTGELFF.

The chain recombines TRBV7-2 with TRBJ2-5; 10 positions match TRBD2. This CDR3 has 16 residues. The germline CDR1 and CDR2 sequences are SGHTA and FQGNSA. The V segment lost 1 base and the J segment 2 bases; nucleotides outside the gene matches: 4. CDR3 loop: CASSLVLAGLQETQYF. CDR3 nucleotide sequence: TGTGCCAGCAGCTTAGTACTAGCGGGGCTACAAGAGACCCAGTACTTC.

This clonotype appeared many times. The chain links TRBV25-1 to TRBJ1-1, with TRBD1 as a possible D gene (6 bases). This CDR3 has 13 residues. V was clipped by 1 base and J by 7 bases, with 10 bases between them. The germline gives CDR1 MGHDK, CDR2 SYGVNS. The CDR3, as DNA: TGTGCCAGCAGTGAATGGGACAAAGTTGAAGCTTTCTTT. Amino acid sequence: CASSEWDKVEAFF.

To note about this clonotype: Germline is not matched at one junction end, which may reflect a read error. In nucleotides, the CDR3 is TGCGCCAGCAGCCGGCTGACAGGAAGGGAAAAACTGTTTTTT. Translated, it gives CASSRLTGREKLFF. The chain carries TRBV2 and TRBJ1-4; possibly TRBD1 for D (6 bases). The CDR3 extends over 14 amino acids. Germline lookup yields CDR1 SNHLY and CDR2 FYNNEI.

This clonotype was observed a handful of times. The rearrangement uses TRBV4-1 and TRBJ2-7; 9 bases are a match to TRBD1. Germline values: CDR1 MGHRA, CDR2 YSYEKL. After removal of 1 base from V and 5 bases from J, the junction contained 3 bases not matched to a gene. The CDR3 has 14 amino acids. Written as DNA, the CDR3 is TGCGCCAGCAGCCAAGTACAGGGGGCCCACGAGCAGTACTTC. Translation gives CASSQVQGAHEQYF.

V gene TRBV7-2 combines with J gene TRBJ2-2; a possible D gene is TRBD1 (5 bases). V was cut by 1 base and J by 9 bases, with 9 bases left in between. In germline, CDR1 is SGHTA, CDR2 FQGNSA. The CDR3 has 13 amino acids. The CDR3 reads CASSLGGDRELFF. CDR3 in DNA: TGTGCCAGCAGCTTAGGGGGCGACAGGGAGCTGTTTTTT.

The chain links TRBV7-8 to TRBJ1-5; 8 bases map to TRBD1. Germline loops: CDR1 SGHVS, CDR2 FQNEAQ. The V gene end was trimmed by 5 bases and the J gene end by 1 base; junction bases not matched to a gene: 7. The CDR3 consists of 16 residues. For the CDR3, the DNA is TGTGCCAGCAGCCCACACAGGGGGGGAAGCAATCAGCCCCAGCATTTT. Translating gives CASSPHRGGSNQPQHF. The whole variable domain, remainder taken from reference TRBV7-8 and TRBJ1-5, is GAGVSQSPRYKVAKRGQDVALRCDPISGHVSLFWYQQALGQGPEFLTYFQNEAQLDKSGLPSDRFFAERPEGSVSTLKIQRTQQEDSAVYLCASSPHRGGSNQPQHFGDGTRLSIL.

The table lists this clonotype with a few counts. The CDR3: CSASWGYYGYTF. The CDR3 region has the DNA TGCAGTGCTTCTTGGGGTTACTATGGCTACACCTTC. V and J are TRBV20-1 and TRBJ1-2; no definite D call. CDR1 is DFQATT and CDR2 is SNEGSKA in the germline V gene (reference sequence). The CDR3 sequence is 12 residues long. V lost 5 bases to trimming and J lost 3 bases, with 10 bases between them.

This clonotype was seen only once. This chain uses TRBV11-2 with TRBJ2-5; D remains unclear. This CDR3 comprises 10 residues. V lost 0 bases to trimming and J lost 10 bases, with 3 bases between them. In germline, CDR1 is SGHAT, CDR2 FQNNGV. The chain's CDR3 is CASSLDNQYF. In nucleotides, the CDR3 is TGTGCCAGCAGCTTAGATAACCAGTACTTC. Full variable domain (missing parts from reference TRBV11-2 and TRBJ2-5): EAGVAQSPRYKIIEKRQSVAFWCNPISGHATLYWYQQILGQGPKLLIQFQNNGVVDDSQLPKDRFSAERLKGVDSTLKIQPAKLEDSAVYLCASSLDNQYFGPGTRLLVL.

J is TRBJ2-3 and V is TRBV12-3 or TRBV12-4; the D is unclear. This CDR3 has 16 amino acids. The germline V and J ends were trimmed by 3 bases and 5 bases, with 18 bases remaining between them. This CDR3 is CASSFPGFSWKDTQYF. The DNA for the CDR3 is TGTGCCAGCAGTTTTCCCGGTTTTAGTTGGAAAGATACGCAGTATTTT.

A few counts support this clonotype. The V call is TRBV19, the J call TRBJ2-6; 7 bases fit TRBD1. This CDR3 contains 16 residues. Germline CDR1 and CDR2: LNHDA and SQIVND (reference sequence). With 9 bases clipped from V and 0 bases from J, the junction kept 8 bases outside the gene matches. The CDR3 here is CASQTGSLSGANVLTF. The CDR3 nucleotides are TGTGCCAGCCAGACAGGGTCCCTCTCTGGGGCCAACGTCCTGACTTTC.

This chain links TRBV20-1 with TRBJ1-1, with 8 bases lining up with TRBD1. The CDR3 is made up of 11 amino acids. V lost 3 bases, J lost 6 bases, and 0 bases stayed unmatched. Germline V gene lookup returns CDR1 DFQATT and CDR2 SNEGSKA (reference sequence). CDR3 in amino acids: CSARTGAEAFF. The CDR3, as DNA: TGCAGTGCTAGGACAGGGGCTGAAGCTTTCTTT.

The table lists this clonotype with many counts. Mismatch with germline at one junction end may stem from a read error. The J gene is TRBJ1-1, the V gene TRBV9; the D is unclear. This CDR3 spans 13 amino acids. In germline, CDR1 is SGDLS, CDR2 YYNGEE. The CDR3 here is CASSPRVNTEAFF. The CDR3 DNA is TGCGCCAGCAGTCCCCGGGTGAACACTGAAGCTTTCTTT.

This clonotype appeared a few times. The CDR3 reads CASMVGSSPLHF. The CDR3 DNA is TGTGCCAGCATGGTTGGAAGTTCACCCCTCCACTTT. This chain joins TRBV6-1 and TRBJ1-6; D gene ambiguous. Trimming pared 7 bases from V and 9 bases from J, leaving 10 bases between. The V gene's germline CDR1 is MNHNS and CDR2 SASEGT. The CDR3 spans 12 residues.

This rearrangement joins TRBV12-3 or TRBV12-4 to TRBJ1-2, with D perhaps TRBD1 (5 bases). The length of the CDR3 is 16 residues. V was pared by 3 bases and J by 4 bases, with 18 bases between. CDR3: CASSLGGGYGAYGYTF. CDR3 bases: TGTGCCAGCAGTTTGGGGGGAGGGTACGGTGCCTATGGCTACACCTTC.

The CDR3 region is CASSLGQGPYNSPLHF. CDR3 bases: TGTGCCAGCAGCCTCGGACAGGGACCATATAATTCACCCCTCCACTTT. The genes are TRBV9 and TRBJ1-6; 8 positions agree with TRBD1. CDR1 is SGDLS, CDR2 YYNGEE, per germline. The CDR3 spans 16 residues. Trimming cost V 4 bases and J 4 bases; bases outside gene matches: 7.

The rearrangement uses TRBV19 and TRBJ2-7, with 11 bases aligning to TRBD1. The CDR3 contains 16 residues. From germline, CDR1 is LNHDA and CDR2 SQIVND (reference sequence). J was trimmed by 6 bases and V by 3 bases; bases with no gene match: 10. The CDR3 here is CASSIVFGTGGIEQYF. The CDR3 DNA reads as TGTGCCAGTAGTATCGTTTTCGGGACAGGGGGAATCGAGCAGTACTTC.

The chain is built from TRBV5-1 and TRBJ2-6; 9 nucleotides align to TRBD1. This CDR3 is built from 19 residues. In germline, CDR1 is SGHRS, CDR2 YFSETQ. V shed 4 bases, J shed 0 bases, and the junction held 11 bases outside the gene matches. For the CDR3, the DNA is TGCGCCAGCAGCCTGCCTTGGACAGGGGCCTCCTCTGGGGCCAACGTCCTGACTTTC. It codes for CASSLPWTGASSGANVLTF.

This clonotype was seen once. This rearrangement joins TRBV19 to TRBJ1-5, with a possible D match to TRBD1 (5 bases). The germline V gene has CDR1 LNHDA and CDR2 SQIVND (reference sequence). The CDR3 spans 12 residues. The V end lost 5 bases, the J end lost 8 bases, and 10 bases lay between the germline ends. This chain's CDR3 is CASSELGEPQHF. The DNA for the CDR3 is TGTGCCAGTAGTGAATTGGGGGAGCCCCAGCATTTT.

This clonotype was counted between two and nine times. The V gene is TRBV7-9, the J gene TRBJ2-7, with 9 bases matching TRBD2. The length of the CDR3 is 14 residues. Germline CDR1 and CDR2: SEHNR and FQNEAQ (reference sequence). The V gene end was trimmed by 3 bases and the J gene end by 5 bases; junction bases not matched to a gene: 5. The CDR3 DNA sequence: TGTGCCAGCAGCTTGCGGGGGGGGGCCGACGAGCAGTACTTC. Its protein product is CASSLRGGADEQYF.

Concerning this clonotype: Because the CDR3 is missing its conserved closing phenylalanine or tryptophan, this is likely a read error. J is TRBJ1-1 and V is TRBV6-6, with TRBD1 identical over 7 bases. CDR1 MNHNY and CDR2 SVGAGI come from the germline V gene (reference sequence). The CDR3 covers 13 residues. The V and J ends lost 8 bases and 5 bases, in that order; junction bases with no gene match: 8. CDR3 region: CASPGQKRTEAFL. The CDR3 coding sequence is TGTGCCAGCCCGGGACAGAAGAGGACTGAAGCTTTCCTT.

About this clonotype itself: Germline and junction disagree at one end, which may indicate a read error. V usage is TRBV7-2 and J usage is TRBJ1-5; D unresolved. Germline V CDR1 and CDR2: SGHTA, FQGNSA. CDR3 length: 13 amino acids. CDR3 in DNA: TGTGCCAGCACCTTAGACCGTGATCAGCCCCAGCATTTT. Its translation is CASTLDRDQPQHF.

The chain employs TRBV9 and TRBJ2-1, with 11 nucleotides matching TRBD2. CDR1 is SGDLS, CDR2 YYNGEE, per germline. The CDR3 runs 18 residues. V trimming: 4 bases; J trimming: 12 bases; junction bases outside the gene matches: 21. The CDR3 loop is CASSLALLAGGVTDTQFF. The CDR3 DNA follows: TGTGCCAGCAGCTTGGCGTTGCTAGCGGGGGGTGTAACAGATACGCAGTTCTTC.

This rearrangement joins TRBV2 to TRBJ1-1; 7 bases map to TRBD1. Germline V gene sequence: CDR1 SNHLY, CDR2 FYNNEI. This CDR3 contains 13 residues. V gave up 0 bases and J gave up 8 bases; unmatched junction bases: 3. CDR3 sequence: CASSEAMTGEAFF. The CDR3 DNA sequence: TGTGCCAGCAGTGAAGCGATGACAGGGGAAGCTTTCTTT.

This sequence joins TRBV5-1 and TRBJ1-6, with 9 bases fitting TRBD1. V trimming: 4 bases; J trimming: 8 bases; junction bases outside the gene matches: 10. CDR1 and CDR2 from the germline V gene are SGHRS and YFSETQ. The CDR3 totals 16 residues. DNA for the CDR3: TGCGCCAGCAGCCCCTATTCGGGACAGGGACATTCACCCCTCCACTTT. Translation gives CASSPYSGQGHSPLHF.